These T cell receptor beta chains were read from a single sample in a study of blood T cell repertoires in COVID-19. Assay used: immunoSEQ multiplex PCR; TCRdb lists only in-frame clones, some missing. This sample has 310,000 or so clones, with roughly 90% found just once. The source material was PBMCs or T cells enriched from blood (not recorded which). The receptor source for this set is a woman aged 30 to 39 who had recovered from COVID-19. Both conserved end residues are part of each CDR3. D genes are given only for firm matches. Clone size is not always given. Where it is, it says once, few, many or a class for expanded clones.

d_call clone_size j_call v_call cdr3_aa cdr3_nt
- - TRBJ1-5 TRBV6-1 CASSERAALYSNQPQHF TGTGCCAGCAGTGAGAGGGCAGCCCTTTATAGCAATCAGCCCCAGCATTTT
- - TRBJ2-7 TRBV1 CTSSPRGGEQESSYEQYF TGCACCAGCAGCCCCCGGGGGGGAGAGCAAGAAAGCTCCTACGAGCAGTACTTC
- - TRBJ2-1 TRBV19 CASTERLSYNEQFF TGTGCCAGTACGGAGCGCCTATCCTACAATGAGCAGTTCTTC
TRBD2 - TRBJ2-3 TRBV2 CASSVVAGPGDTQYF TGTGCCAGCAGTGTTGTAGCGGGGCCGGGAGATACGCAGTATTTT
TRBD2 - TRBJ2-2 TRBV5-4 CASSPGLAGDSGELFF TGTGCCAGCAGCCCTGGACTAGCGGGAGACAGCGGGGAGCTGTTTTTT
TRBD1 - TRBJ1-5 TRBV10-3 CAISETGGSQPQHF TGTGCCATCAGTGAGACAGGGGGCAGTCAGCCCCAGCATTTT
TRBD2 - TRBJ2-1 TRBV11-3 CASSNGLAGARNEQFF TGTGCCAGCAGCAACGGCCTAGCGGGAGCTCGGAATGAGCAGTTCTTC
TRBD1 once TRBJ2-1 TRBV7-3 CASSFDRGYNEQFF TGTGCCAGCAGCTTCGACAGGGGGTACAATGAGCAGTTCTTC
- - TRBJ1-5 TRBV24-1 CATSAGSGGPGVSQPQHF TGTGCCACCAGTGCTGGGTCCGGGGGTCCGGGGGTAAGTCAGCCCCAGCATTTT
- - TRBJ2-3 TRBV30 CALSRVISTDTQYF TGTGCCCTTTCACGGGTAATTAGCACAGATACGCAGTATTTT